This entry is about one T cell receptor (beta chain). What it binds is unknown. The data stem from a study of cytomegalovirus exposure and HLA in healthy donors. Study-wide findings and caveats: A few CMV-associated chains were confirmed in vitro to be specific for CMV antigens.

Primers for the PCR totalled 60 Vbeta and 13 Jbeta. As originally analysed: Among the unique TCR beta chains that a later analysis counted, about 81 million in all, 10 million to 13 million were shared. Assay: immunoSEQ multiplex PCR; the TCRdb copy retains only in-frame clones and omits some. V, J and clone size reflect that table, while D and trimming were determined from the DNA. The sample includes tens of thousands of clones, less than 80% of them seen just once. The V gene's germline CDR1 is SQVTM and CDR2 ANQGSEA. V was clipped by 5 bases and J by 6 bases; unmatched bases: 12. This CDR3 comprises 14 residues.

The source material was PBMCs. The TCR comes from a woman aged 40 to 50 in good health and CMV-seropositive. The genes are TRBV29-1 and TRBJ2-7; 8 nucleotides match TRBD1. Here the CDR3 reads CSVNRGQGAGEQYF. The CDR3 coding sequence is TGCAGCGTTAACCGTGGGCAGGGGGCGGGCGAGCAGTACTTC.